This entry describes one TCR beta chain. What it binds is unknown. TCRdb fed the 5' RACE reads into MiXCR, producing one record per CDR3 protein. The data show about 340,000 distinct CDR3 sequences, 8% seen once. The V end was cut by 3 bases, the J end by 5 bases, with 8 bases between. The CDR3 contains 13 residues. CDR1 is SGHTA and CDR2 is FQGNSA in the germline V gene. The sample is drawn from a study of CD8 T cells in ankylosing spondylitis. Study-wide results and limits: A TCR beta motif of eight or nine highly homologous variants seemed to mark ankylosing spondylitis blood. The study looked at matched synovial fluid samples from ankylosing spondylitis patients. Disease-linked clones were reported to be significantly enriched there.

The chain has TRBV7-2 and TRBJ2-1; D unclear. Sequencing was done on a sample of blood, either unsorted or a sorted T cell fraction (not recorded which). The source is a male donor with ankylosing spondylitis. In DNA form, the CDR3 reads TGTGCCAGCAGCTTTAGGAGCCACAATGAGCAGTTCTTC. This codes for CASSFRSHNEQFF.